This T cell receptor beta chain was sequenced for a study of T cell repertoires in cytomegalovirus infection. Study information: The study used recently identified HLA-C-restricted and well-studied HLA-B-restricted CMV epitopes.

The CDR3 covers 15 residues. V dropped 2 bases and J dropped 3 bases, with 14 bases sitting between them. About this clonotype: The antigen remains undetermined.

Study findings and constraints: Dominating the ex vivo response were TCR beta clonotypes that were CMV-specific and HLA-C-restricted.

TCRdb redid the calling of the reads with MiXCR, one entry per CDR3 protein. Of roughly 700,000 distinct CDR3 sequences listed, around 32% were seen once; the top ten hold roughly 20%. This TCR was recovered from a human donor in good health (CMV status not recorded). Some clones in this sample may be carry-over from other donors' samples. The chain carries TRBV12-3 or TRBV12-4 and TRBJ2-7; tentative D call: TRBD2 (7 bases). The specimen comprised cultured PBMCs, sampled from culture after CMV antigen stimulation. CDR3 amino acids: CASSLRGATVYEQYF. In nucleotides, the CDR3 is TGTGCCAGCAGTTTACGGGGGGCGACAGTCTACGAGCAGTACTTC.